This TCR beta chain emerged from a study of T cells in Graves' hyperthyroidism and ophthalmopathy (dated by TCRdb to the late 2010s). Notes on the research overall: Peripheral blood samples were taken at the time of initial diagnosis, prior to any treatment. A discovery cohort of about 100 patients, about 40 with Graves' ophthalmopathy and 57 with stable Graves' hyperthyroidism, was used to find distinguishing TCR V-J signatures. An independent validation cohort of 18 to 20 hyperthyroidism patients and about 16 patients who later progressed to ophthalmopathy tested prospective prediction of ophthalmopathy. The 100 or so discovery patients were divided at random into training and test sets in a 7:3 ratio. In roughly six Graves' hyperthyroidism patients, the study also compared T-cell repertoires from thyroid tissue with T-cell repertoires from blood. After sampling, hyperthyroidism patients received methimazole starting at 30 mg daily, and ophthalmopathy patients received high-dose intravenous methylprednisolone. The paper reports TCR Vbeta CDR3 sequencing of over 130 peripheral blood samples: 43 ophthalmopathy, under 80 hyperthyroidism and approximately 17 progressor patients. Overall results and qualifications from the work: Most expanded thyroid clonotypes (frequency above 0.001) were also detected in blood, a finding suggesting that blood repertoires may reflect thyroid immune responses. In validation, progression to ophthalmopathy was predicted by the model with nearly 71% sensitivity and just over 72% specificity, a median of approximately 6.5 months before onset. Sample size was not statistically predetermined, and blinding of investigators to group allocation was not performed. Ophthalmopathy was separated from stable hyperthyroidism by a 13 V-J signature model, with around 90% sensitivity and 81% to 82% specificity obtained in cross-validation and 80%/75% obtained in testing.

CDR1 MNHEY and CDR2 SMNVEV were looked up in the germline V gene (reference sequence). The CDR3 numbers 12 residues from cysteine through phenylalanine. The sequence is cut down to CDR3 DNA, 36 bases in frame from base 1. The junction shows trimming of 5 bases on V and 10 bases on J, plus 14 bases between the germline ends. Graves' hyperthyroidism was defined as stable when no progression to ophthalmopathy occurred over 18 months of follow-up. The hyperthyroidism patients were between 18 and 65 years old and newly diagnosed, with a disease duration of less than 2 months. Exclusion was applied to patients with uncontrolled infections, other autoimmune diseases, pregnancy or lactation. Diagnoses were established on the basis of clinical symptoms, serum thyroxine and TRAb, thyroid ultrasound, and orbital computed tomography. Ficoll-Paque density gradient centrifugation was used to isolate PBMCs from approximately 11 ml of fresh peripheral blood. Total RNA was extracted using Trizol reagent, and RNA quality was assessed on an Agilent 2100 Bioanalyzer.

Amplification of TCR beta CDR3 regions was carried out from RNA transcripts. For the first round of RT-PCR on the TCR CDR3, the HTBI primer set was used together with the Qiagen OneStep RT-PCR kit. The libraries were constructed in a second round of multiplex PCR and then size-selected and purified. Paired-end sequencing of the libraries was performed with 100 bp reads on an Illumina HiSeq2000. The original pipeline was this. SOAPnuke was used to process the raw data, with reads discarded if the reads contained adapters or uncalled bases, had a mean Phred below 15, or lacked an exact constant-primer or identifier match. COPE v1.2.5 was used to merge the high-quality paired reads, and each unique nucleotide sequence was defined as a clonotype. MiTCR v1.1 was used to align the clonotypes against IMGT TRBV, TRBD and TRBJ reference segments. The analysis was restricted to V-J combinations with a frequency above 0.0001, which together covered roughly 99% of the repertoires. A TCS score was defined as the ratio of F50 (clonal expansion) to E x V (chaos), with BLOSUM62-based TCRdist applied between CDR3 peptides within each V-J. Welch's t-statistics and random forest reduced 514 V-J features to 10 to 15, which were used in a naive Bayes classifier (R e1071). TCRdb redid the processing of the public reads, applying fastp at Q25 and MiXCR, and retained in-frame beta chains. For every CDR3 protein sequence, its rows merge into one entry that carries the most common genes and DNA. The V and J calls follow TCRdb's processing rather than the paper's. Counted in this sample were around 420,000 distinct CDR3 sequences; 15% to 18% of them appeared once. Roughly 14% of the sample is in the top ten clones.

This clonotype was detected many times. What antigen it recognizes has not been identified. Base qualities are not recorded, but no much larger clone differs from it by a single base. Specimen: blood. The chain is made from TRBV27 and TRBJ2-5, with a tentative D call of TRBD1 or TRBD2, each matching 5 bases. This sequence was found in a woman in her late teens or twenties with Graves' hyperthyroidism. This receptor carries the CDR3 CASSVLGDHQYF. The nucleotide sequence is TGTGCCAGCAGTGTCCTCGGGGACCACCAGTACTTC.